This TCR beta chain was sequenced in a study of T cells in Graves' hyperthyroidism and ophthalmopathy. A remark on this clonotype: A much more abundant neighbour one base away suggests this may be a read error.

V was pared by 6 bases and J by 8 bases, with 16 bases between. The germline gives CDR1 SNHLY, CDR2 FYNNEI. The CDR3 runs to 14 residues. RNA transcripts yielded amplified TCR beta CDR3 regions. The HTBI primer set served for first-round RT-PCR of the TCR CDR3. TCRdb re-analysed the multiplex PCR reads in MiXCR, keeping a single row per CDR3 protein. The profile shows about 400,000 distinct CDR3 sequences, 14% to 15% of them singletons. Patients showing uncontrolled infection, other autoimmune disease, pregnancy or lactation were ineligible. The sequenced sample was blood. V and J are TRBV2 and TRBJ1-4; TRBD1 might be the D (5 bases). This receptor was obtained from a young man with Graves' ophthalmopathy. The CDR3 protein is CASRFGQGGEKLFF. CDR3 sequence (DNA): TGTGCCAGCAGATTTGGTCAGGGAGGAGAAAAACTGTTTTTT.